This T cell receptor (beta chain) emerged from a study of early T cells in non-severe SARS-CoV-2 infection. At the level of the study: Bulk RNA taken from unsorted whole blood was sequenced, leaving chains unpaired.

Study-wide points: VDJdb-based annotation leaned toward anti-spike CD8 responses and missed private and CD4 specificities.

Note on this clonotype: Its antigen is not identified.

Attachment of unique molecular identifiers to individual cDNA molecules was performed. TCRdb re-called the 5' RACE reads with MiXCR, one entry per CDR3 protein. Here the sample spans 20,000 to 25,000 distinct CDR3 sequences, 3% to 4% being singletons. Sample: whole blood. The receptor was isolated from an adult who was a healthcare worker with PCR-confirmed SARS-CoV-2 infection or an uninfected control (not recorded which).

This chain's CDR3 is CASSSRQAVSPEAFF. Here the CDR3 DNA reads TGCGCCAGCAGCTCCCGACAGGCTGTTAGCCCTGAAGCTTTCTTT. V is TRBV5-1 and J is TRBJ1-1, with D possibly TRBD1 on 6 matching bases. The CDR3 sequence is 15 residues long. Germline V gene lookup returns CDR1 SGHRS and CDR2 YFSETQ. Trimming left V 3 bases short and J 6 bases short, with 18 bases between.